The 4 T cell receptor beta chains presented below share a single source sample, sequenced in a study of cytomegalovirus exposure and HLA in healthy donors. Both 60 Vbeta primers and 13 Jbeta primers went into the PCR. The protocol was immunoSEQ multiplex PCR, while the TCRdb copy is restricted to in-frame clones and leaves out a portion. The table has roughly 70,000 clones, roughly 65% seen once. The specimen sequenced was PBMCs. The origin of the receptors is a male donor in good health and CMV-seropositive.

This clone appeared a few times. The chain combines TRBV27 with TRBJ1-2, with a tentative D call TRBD1 (6 bases). V lost 5 bases and J 4 bases, leaving 20 bases between the germline ends. Germline V CDR1 and CDR2: MNHEY, SMNVEV (reference sequence). This CDR3 is built from 16 residues. CDR3: CASSQTPGGGGYGYTF. Here the CDR3 DNA reads TGTGCCAGCAGTCAAACACCGGGGGGCGGTGGCTATGGCTACACCTTC.

The CDR3 is CASSVDGLYGYTF. The CDR3 nucleotides are TGTGCCAGCAGTGTAGACGGACTTTATGGCTACACCTTC. The chain is built from TRBV6-1 and TRBJ1-2, with D hard to call. The germline V gene encodes CDR1 MNHNS and CDR2 SASEGT. The CDR3 spans 13 residues. Trimming shortened V by 4 bases and J by 5 bases, and 11 bases separated the two germline ends.

This clone occurred a few times. V gene TRBV9 combines with J gene TRBJ1-6, with D uncertain. In germline, CDR1 is SGDLS, CDR2 YYNGEE. The CDR3 is made up of 19 amino acids. Trimming stripped 0 bases from V and 7 bases from J, with 23 bases between. The CDR3 DNA reads as TGTGCCAGCAGCGTAGCGAGGGATACCCACGATACCCCCAATTCACCCCTCCACTTT. Its translation is CASSVARDTHDTPNSPLHF.

This chain connects TRBV2 to TRBJ1-6, with 9 bases fitting TRBD1. Germline loops: CDR1 SNHLY, CDR2 FYNNEI. This CDR3 has 18 residues. After removal of 8 bases from V and 0 bases from J, the junction contained 11 bases not matched to a gene. The CDR3 here is CASRGRTGDRSYNSPLHF. In nucleotides, the CDR3 is TGTGCCAGCCGGGGGAGGACAGGGGATCGCTCCTATAATTCACCCCTCCACTTT.